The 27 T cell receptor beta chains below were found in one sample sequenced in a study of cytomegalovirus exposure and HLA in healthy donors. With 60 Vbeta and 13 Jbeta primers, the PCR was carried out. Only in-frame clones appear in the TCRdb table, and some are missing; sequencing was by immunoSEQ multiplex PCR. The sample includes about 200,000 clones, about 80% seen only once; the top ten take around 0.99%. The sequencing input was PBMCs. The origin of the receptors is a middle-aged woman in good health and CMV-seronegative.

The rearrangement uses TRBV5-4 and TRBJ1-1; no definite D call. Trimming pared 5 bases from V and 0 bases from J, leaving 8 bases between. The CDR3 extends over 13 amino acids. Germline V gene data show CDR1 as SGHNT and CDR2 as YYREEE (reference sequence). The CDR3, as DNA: TGTGCCAGCAGACTGACACTGAACACTGAAGCTTTCTTT. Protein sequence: CASRLTLNTEAFF.

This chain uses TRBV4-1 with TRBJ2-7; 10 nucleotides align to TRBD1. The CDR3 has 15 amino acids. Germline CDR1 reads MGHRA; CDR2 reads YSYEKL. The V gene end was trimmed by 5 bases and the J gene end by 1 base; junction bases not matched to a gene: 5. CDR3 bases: TGCGCCAGCAGCACGGACAGGGGGGGGTCCTACGAGCAGTACGTC. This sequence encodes CASSTDRGGSYEQYV.

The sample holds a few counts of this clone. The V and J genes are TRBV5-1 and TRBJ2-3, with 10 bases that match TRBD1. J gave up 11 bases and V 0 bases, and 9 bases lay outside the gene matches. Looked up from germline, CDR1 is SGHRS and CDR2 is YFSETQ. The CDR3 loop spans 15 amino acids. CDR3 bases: TGCGCCAGCAGCTTGGGGGGGACAGGGGTCGTGGGGCAGTATTTT. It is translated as CASSLGGTGVVGQYF.

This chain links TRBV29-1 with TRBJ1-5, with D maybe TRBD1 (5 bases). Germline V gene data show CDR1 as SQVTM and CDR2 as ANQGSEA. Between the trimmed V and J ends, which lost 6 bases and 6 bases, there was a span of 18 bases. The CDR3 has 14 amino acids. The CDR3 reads CSVSEGVVSQPQHF. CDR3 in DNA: TGCAGCGTCTCGGAAGGGGTGGTATCTCAGCCCCAGCATTTT.

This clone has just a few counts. The DNA of the CDR3 is TGTGCCAGCAGTGGAAACAGGGGGCATAGCAATCAGCCCCAGCATTTT. This translates into CASSGNRGHSNQPQHF. The chain has TRBV6-4 and TRBJ1-5; 9 bases agree with TRBD1. CDR3 length: 16 amino acids. J gave up 0 bases and V 4 bases, and 4 bases lay outside the gene matches. Germline-derived CDR1 and CDR2 are MRHNA and SNTAGT.

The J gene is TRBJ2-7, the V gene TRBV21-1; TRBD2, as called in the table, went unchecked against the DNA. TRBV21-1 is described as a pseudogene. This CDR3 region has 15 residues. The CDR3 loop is CASSSHSRNCYEQYV. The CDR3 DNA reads TGTGCCAGCAGCTCCCATAGCCGAAATTGCTACGAGCAGTACGTC.

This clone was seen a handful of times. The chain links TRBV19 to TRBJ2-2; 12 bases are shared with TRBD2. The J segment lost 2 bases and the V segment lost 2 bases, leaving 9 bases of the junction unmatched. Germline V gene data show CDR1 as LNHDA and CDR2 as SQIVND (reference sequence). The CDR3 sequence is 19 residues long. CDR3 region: CASSISRLAGVRNTGELFF. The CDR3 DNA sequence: TGTGCCAGTAGTATAAGTCGACTAGCGGGAGTTAGAAACACCGGGGAGCTGTTTTTT. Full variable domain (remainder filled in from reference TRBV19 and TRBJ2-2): DGGITQSPKYLFRKEGQNVTLSCEQNLNHDAMYWYRQDPGQGLRLIYYSQIVNDFQKGDIAEGYSVSREKKESFPLTVTSAQKNPTAFYLCASSISRLAGVRNTGELFFGEGSRLTVL.

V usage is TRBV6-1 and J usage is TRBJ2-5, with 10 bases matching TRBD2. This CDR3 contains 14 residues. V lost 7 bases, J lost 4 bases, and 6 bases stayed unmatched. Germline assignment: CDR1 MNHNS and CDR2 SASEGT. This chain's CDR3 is CASTTLAGVETQYF. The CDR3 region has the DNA TGTGCCAGCACCACTCTAGCGGGAGTAGAGACCCAGTACTTC.

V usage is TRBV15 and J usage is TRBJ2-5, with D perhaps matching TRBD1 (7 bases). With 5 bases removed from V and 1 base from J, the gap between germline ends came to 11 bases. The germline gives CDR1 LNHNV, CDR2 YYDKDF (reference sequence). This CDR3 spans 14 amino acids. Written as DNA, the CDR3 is TGTGCCACCAGCGGAGGGGGCGCCCAAGAGACCCAGTACTTC. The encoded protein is CATSGGGAQETQYF. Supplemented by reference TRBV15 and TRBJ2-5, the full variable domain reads DAMVIQNPRYQVTQFGKPVTLSCSQTLNHNVMYWYQQKSSQAPKLLFHYYDKDFNNEADTPDNFQSRRPNTSFCFLDIRSPGLGDTAMYLCATSGGGAQETQYFGPGTRLLVL.

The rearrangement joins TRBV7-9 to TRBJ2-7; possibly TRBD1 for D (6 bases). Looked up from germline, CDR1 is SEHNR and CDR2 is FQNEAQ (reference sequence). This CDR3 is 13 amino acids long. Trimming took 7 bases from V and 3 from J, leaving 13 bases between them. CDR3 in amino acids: CASKGQGSYEQYF. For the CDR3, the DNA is TGTGCCAGCAAGGGACAAGGAAGCTACGAGCAGTACTTC.

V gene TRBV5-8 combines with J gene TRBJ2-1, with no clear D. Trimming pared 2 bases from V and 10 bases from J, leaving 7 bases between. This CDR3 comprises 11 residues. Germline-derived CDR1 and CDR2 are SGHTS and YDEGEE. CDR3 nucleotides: TGTGCCAGCAGCTTTGAGGCCGAGCAGTTCTTC. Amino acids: CASSFEAEQFF.

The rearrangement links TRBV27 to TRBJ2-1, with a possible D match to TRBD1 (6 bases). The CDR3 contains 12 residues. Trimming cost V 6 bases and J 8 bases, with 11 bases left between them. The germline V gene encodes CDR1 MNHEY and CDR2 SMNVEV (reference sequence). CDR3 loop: CASSQRTDEQFF. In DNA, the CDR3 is TGTGCCAGCAGCCAAAGGACAGATGAGCAGTTCTTC.

The CDR3 DNA follows: TGTGCCAGCAGTGAGAGTCTCGCGGGAGCGGAGACCCAGTACTTC. Residues: CASSESLAGAETQYF. This sequence joins TRBV2 and TRBJ2-5; TRBD2 agrees at 7 bases. CDR3 length equals 15 residues. With 3 bases clipped from V and 5 bases from J, the junction kept 9 bases outside the gene matches. Germline lookup yields CDR1 SNHLY and CDR2 FYNNEI.

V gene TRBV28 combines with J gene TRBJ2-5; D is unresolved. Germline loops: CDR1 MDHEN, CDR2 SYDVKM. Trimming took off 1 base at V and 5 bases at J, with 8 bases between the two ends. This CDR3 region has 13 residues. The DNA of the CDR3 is TGTGCCAGCAGTTTATCGGGTGCCGAGACCCAGTACTTC. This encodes CASSLSGAETQYF.

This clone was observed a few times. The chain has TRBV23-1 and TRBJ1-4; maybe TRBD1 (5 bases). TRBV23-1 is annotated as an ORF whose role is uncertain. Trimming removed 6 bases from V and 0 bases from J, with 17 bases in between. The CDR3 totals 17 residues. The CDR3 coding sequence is TGCGCCAGCAGGAGTCGACAGCCACCGTCAACTAATGAAAAACTGTTTTTT. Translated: CASRSRQPPSTNEKLFF.

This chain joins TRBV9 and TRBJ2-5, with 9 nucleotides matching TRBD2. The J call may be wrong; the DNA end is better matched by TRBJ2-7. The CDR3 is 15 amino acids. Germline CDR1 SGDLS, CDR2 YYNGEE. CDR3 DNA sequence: TGTGCCAGCAGCGTAGGGGGCGGGAGGGAGAACGAGCAGTACTTC. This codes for CASSVGGGRENEQYF.

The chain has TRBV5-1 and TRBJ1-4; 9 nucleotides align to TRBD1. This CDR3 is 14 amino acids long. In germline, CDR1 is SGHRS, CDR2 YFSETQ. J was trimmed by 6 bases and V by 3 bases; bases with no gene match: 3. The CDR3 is CASSSDRGDEKLFF. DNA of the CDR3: TGCGCCAGCAGCTCCGACAGGGGGGATGAAAAACTGTTTTTT.

CDR3: CASSSYLRSNTEAFF. The CDR3 region has the DNA TGTGCCAGCAGTTCTTACCTCAGGTCGAACACTGAAGCTTTCTTT. The V gene is TRBV27, the J gene TRBJ1-1; D call uncertain. The germline V gene has CDR1 MNHEY and CDR2 SMNVEV (reference sequence). V was cut by 4 bases and J by 1 base, with 13 bases left in between. This CDR3 contains 15 residues.

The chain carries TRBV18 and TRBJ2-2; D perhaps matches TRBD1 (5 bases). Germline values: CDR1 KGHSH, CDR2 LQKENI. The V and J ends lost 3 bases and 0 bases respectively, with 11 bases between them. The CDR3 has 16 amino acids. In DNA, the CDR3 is TGTGCCAGCTCACCCGAGACAGTAACGAACACCGGGGAGCTGTTTTTT. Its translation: CASSPETVTNTGELFF.

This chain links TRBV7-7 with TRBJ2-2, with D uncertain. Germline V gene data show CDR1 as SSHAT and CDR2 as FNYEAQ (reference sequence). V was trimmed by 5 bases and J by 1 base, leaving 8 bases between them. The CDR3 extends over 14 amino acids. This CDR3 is CASSPTENTGELFF. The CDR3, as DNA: TGTGCCAGCAGCCCGACTGAGAACACCGGGGAGCTGTTTTTT.

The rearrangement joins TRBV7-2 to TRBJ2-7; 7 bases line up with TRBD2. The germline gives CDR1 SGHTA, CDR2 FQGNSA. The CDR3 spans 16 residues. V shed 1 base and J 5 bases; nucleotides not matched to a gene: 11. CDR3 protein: CASSLVGGSPPHEQYF. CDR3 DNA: TGTGCCAGCAGCTTAGTGGGAGGGTCCCCCCCTCACGAGCAGTACTTC.

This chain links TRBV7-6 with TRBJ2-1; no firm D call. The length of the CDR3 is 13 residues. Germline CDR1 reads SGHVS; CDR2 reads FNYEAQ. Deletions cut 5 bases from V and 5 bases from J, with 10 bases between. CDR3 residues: CASSLGPNNEQFF. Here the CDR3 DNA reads TGTGCCAGCAGCCTAGGGCCCAACAATGAGCAGTTCTTC.

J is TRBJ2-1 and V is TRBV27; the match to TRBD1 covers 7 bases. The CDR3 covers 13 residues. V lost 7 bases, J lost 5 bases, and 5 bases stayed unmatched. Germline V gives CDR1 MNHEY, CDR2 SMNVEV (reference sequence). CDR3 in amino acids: CASTRGSNNEQFF. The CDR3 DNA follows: TGTGCCAGCACCAGGGGGAGCAACAATGAGCAGTTCTTC.

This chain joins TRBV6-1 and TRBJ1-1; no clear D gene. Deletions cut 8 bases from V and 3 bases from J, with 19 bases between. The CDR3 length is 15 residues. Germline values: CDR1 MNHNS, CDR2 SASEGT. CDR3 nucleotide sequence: TGTGCCAGCGGGAGAGAGGCGGTCCCTTACACTGAAGCTTTCTTT. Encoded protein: CASGREAVPYTEAFF.

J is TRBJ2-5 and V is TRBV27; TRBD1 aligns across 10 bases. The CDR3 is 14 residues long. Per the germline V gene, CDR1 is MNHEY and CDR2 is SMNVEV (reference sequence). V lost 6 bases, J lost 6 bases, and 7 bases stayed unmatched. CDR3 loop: CASSRGQGIKTQYF. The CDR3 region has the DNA TGTGCCAGCAGCCGGGGACAGGGGATAAAGACCCAGTACTTC.

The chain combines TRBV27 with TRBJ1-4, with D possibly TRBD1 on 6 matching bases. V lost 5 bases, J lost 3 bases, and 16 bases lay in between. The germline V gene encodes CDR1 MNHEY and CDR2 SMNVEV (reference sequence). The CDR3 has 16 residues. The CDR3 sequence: CASSQNRVRSNEKLFF. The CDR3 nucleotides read TGTGCCAGCAGTCAGAACAGGGTACGGTCTAATGAAAAACTGTTTTTT.

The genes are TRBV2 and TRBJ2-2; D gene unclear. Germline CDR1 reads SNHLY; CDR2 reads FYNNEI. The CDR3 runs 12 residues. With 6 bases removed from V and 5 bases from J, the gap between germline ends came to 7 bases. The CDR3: CASSLETGELFF. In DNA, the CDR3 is TGTGCCAGCAGCCTAGAGACCGGGGAGCTGTTTTTT.